This T cell receptor beta chain was identified in a study of cytomegalovirus exposure and HLA in healthy donors. Study-level background: An earlier analysis found fewer than 140 million unique TCR beta sequences from about 190 million T cells.

Primers: 60 Vbeta forward and 13 Jbeta reverse. Produced via immunoSEQ multiplex PCR; TCRdb's table is partial and in-frame only. Of 60,000 to 75,000 clones listed, 65% to 90% are singletons. CDR1 and CDR2 (germline): SEHNR, FQNEAQ (reference sequence). V lost 8 bases and J lost 9; bases outside the gene matches: 15. There are 14 residues in the CDR3. Study-wide results and caveats: A reported reduction in N-insertions relative to the approximately 640-donor mean was seen in an Asian-associated ancestry cluster in a later analysis.

Details on this clone: Its cognate antigen is unknown.

V usage is TRBV7-9 and J usage is TRBJ2-5; 7 bases are a match to TRBD2. This TCR was recovered from a female donor in good health and CMV-seronegative. Sequencing was done on a sample of PBMCs. The CDR3 loop reads CASGPSGRGPPQYF. The DNA for the CDR3 is TGTGCCAGCGGTCCTAGCGGCCGTGGTCCCCCCCAGTACTTC.